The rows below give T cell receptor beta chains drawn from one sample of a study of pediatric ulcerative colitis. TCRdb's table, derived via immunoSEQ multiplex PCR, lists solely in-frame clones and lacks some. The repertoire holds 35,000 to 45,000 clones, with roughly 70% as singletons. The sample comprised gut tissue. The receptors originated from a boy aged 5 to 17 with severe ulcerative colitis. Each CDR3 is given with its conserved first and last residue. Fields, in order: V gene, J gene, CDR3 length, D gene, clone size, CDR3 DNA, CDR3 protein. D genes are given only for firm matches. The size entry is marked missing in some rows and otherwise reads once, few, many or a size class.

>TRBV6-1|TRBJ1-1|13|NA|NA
TGTGCCAGCAGTTCGGACTGGAACACTGAAGCTTTCTTT
CASSSDWNTEAFF
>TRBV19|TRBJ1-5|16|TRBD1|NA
TGTGCCAGTAGTCTCGGGACAGGGTCGGGCAATCAGCCCCAGCATTTT
CASSLGTGSGNQPQHF
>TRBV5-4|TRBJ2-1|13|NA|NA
TGTGCCATCCGACGGGGAGTAATCGATGAGCAGTTCTTC
CAIRRGVIDEQFF
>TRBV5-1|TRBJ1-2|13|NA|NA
TGCGCCAGCAGCTACCCAACAGAGGGAGGCTACACCTTC
CASSYPTEGGYTF
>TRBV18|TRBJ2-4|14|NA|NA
TGTGCCAGCTCCGGGACTTTAGCCAAAAACATTCAGTACTTC
CASSGTLAKNIQYF
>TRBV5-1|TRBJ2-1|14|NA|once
TGCGCCAGCAGCTTCTCCACACAGGGTTATGAGCAGTTCTTC
CASSFSTQGYEQFF
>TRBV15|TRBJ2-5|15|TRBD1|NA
TGTGCCACCAGCAGAGACAGGACAGGGGGAGAGACCCAGTACTTC
CATSRDRTGGETQYF
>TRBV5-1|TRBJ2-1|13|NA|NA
TGCGCCAGCAAAGAAGACCAATACAATGAGCAGTTCTTC
CASKEDQYNEQFF
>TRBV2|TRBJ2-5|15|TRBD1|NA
TGTGCCAGCAGTGACGAGGGGGCCGAGGGAGAGACCCAGTACTTC
CASSDEGAEGETQYF
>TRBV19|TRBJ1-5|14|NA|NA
TGTGCCAGTAGTATAGGCAGGGGTAGTCAGCCCCAGCATTTT
CASSIGRGSQPQHF
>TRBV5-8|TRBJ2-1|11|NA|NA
TGTGCCAGCAGCCCCCTTCGGGAGCAGTTCTTC
CASSPLREQFF
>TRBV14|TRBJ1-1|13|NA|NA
TGTGCCAGCAGCCAAGTGGGGAGCACTGAAGCTTTCTTT
CASSQVGSTEAFF
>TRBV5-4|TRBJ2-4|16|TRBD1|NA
TGTGCCAGCAGCGCCGGGACAGGAGGTACCAAAAACATTCAGTACTTC
CASSAGTGGTKNIQYF
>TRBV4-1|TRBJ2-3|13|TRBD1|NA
TGCGCCATTCCGGGACAGGTTGGAGATACGCAGTATTTT
CAIPGQVGDTQYF
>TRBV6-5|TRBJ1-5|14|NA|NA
TGTGCCAGCAGACCAACAGGACGGTATCAGCCCCAGCATTTT
CASRPTGRYQPQHF
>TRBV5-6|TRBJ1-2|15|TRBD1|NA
TGTGCCAGCAGCCCGGACAGGGCTTCGATTCATGGCTACACCTTC
CASSPDRASIHGYTF
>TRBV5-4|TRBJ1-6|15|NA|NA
TGTGCCAGCAGCCCGTCCGGCACCAATAATTCACCCCTCCACTTT
CASSPSGTNNSPLHF
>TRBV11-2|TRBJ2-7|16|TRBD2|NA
TGTGCCAGCAGCTGGGACGGGGGGGTCTATATACGAGGGCAGTACTTC
CASSWDGGVYIRGQYF
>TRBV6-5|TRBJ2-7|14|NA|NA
TGTGCCAGCAGAACCGGGACACAGACCTACGAGCAGTACTTC
CASRTGTQTYEQYF
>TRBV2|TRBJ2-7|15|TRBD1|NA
TGTGCCAGCAGTGAACAGGACAGGGTCGTATCCGAGCAGTACTTC
CASSEQDRVVSEQYF
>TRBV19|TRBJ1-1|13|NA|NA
TGTGCCAGTAGAAGGACAGCGAACACTGAAGCTTTCTTT
CASRRTANTEAFF
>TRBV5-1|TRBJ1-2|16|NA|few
TGCGCCAGCAGCTTGCCCACAGCGACAGGACCGGATGGCTACACCTTC
CASSLPTATGPDGYTF